This TCR beta chain comes out of a study of low-dose radiotherapy and immunotherapy resistance in tumors. Across the whole study: It was 1 Gy per fraction every two weeks that Cohort 2 received, adding up to 13 Gy over 26 weeks.

Time point: after trial treatment. Treatment here: LDRT plus nivolumab, ipilimumab, low-dose cyclophosphamide and aspirin (RACIN trial). Advanced solid tumors lacking tumor-infiltrating lymphocytes were present in eligible patients. With TRAV- and TRBV-specific primers, first-strand cDNA was made, covering the alpha and beta chains. Amplification of TCRs used a constant-region primer and V-primer adapter for 20 PCR cycles. One entry per CDR3 protein results from TCRdb running MiXCR on the reads. The profile shows around 80,000 distinct CDR3 sequences, 15% to 20% of them singletons. Germline V gives CDR1 DFQATT, CDR2 SNEGSKA (reference sequence). There are 15 residues in the CDR3. The J segment lost 6 bases and the V segment lost 0 bases, leaving 7 bases of the junction unmatched. This clonotype was counted at least ten times.

Specimen: PBMCs, collected after low-dose radiotherapy plus immunotherapy. This chain links TRBV20-1 with TRBJ2-2, with 7 bases fitting TRBD1. This sequence originates from a male donor with prostate cancer. CDR3 sequence (DNA): TGCAGTGCTAGAGATTTAAGACAGGGAGCCGGGGAGCTGTTTTTT. Translating it yields CSARDLRQGAGELFF.